Given below is one TCR beta chain in context. Its target is unknown. A read error is possible here, since a much larger clone lies one base away. The sample comes from a study of identical twins. Study-wide points: For zero-insertion analyses, partial confounding could come from invariant MAIT and iNKT cells.

Germline loops: CDR1 DFQATT, CDR2 SNEGSKA (reference sequence). The CDR3 runs 14 residues. A single record per CDR3 protein comes from TCRdb applying MiXCR to the 5' RACE reads. The table lists approximately 300,000 distinct CDR3 sequences, more than 8% of them singletons. The data also belong to a second study, concerning yellow fever vaccine responses in identical twins.

The TCR was taken from a woman aged 18-29 years in good health. The V gene is TRBV20-1, the J gene TRBJ2-5; TRBD1 aligns across 8 bases. The sample was CD8+ T cells sorted from blood. The CDR3 protein is CSAPDGQGVGTRYF. In DNA, the CDR3 is TGCAGTGCCCCCGATGGACAGGGAGTTGGGACCCGGTACTTC.